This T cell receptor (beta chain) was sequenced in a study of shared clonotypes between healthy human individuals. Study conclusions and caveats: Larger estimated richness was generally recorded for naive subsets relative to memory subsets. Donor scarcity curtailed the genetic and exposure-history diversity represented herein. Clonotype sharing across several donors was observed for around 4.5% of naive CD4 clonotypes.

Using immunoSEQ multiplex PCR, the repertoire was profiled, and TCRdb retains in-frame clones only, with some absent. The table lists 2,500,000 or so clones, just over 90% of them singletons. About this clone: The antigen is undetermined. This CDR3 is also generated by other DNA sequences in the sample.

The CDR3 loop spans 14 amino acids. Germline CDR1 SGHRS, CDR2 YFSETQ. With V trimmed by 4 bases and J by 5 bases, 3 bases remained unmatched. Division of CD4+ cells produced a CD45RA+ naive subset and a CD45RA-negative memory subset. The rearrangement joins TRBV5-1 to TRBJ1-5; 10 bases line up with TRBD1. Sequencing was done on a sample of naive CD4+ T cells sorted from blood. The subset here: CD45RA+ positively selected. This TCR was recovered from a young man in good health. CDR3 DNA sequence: TGCGCCAGCAGCAGGACAGGGGGAGATCAGCCCCAGCATTTT. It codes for CASSRTGGDQPQHF. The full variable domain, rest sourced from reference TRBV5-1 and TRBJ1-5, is KAGVTQTPRYLIKTRGQQVTLSCSPISGHRSVSWYQQTPGQGLQFLFEYFSETQRNKGNFPGRFSGRQFSNSRSEMNVSTLELGDSALYLCASSRTGGDQPQHFGDGTRLSIL.